Reported below is one T cell receptor (beta chain). Its antigen is still unknown. Investigators profiled TCR beta VDJ and CDR3 from genomic DNA template. TCRdb recomputed calls from the reads with MiXCR, one row per CDR3 protein. The profile shows 160,000 or so distinct CDR3 sequences, roughly 48% of them singletons. This entry is derived from a study of CD8+CD57+ T cells in acquired aplastic anemia. The V segment lost 0 bases and the J segment 3 bases; nucleotides outside the gene matches: 14. CDR1 LNHDA and CDR2 SQIVND come from the germline V gene (reference sequence). CDR3 length equals 21 residues. CD8+CD57+ cell expansion had been shown by flow cytometry in patients chosen for sequencing. The patients, all of them, had severe acquired aplastic anemia. By the time of blood sampling, patients had still received no therapy. Regarding the study as a whole: The number of CD8+ CDR3 sequences shared by patients and controls was around 30. Patients and controls had CD8+ Simpson's diversity values that were not significantly distinct.

The sequence came from a human donor with aplastic anemia. The V call is TRBV19, the J call TRBJ2-7; 16 bases are a match to TRBD2. The sample was sorted CD4+, CD8+, or CD8+CD57+ T cells (not recorded which) from PBMCs. The CDR3 region is CASSIDLAGTSGRAAFYEQYF. In DNA form, the CDR3 reads TGTGCCAGTAGTATAGATCTTGCTGGGACTAGCGGGAGGGCCGCCTTCTACGAGCAGTACTTC.